The rows below give T cell receptor beta chains drawn from one sample of a study of cytomegalovirus exposure and HLA in healthy donors. Using immunoSEQ multiplex PCR, the repertoire was profiled, and TCRdb retains in-frame clones only, with some absent. The profile covers some 91,000 clones, with around 74% appearing a single time and approximately 6.4% taken by the ten largest. Sequencing input: PBMCs. The receptors stem from a man aged 40-49 years in good health and CMV-seropositive. Both conserved end residues are trimmed from each CDR3. Fields, in order: V gene, CDR3 protein.

>TRBV27
ASTEGRGNEQF
>TRBV29-1
SVKIGAGGEYEQY
>TRBV6-1
AAGTRGREQY
>TRBV6-5
ASSRTGKTEAF
>TRBV5-1
ASSTRLAGAEQY
>TRBV9
ASSVDYTVLNTGELF
>TRBV7-2
ASSLFGQGHIQY
>TRBV9
ASSVGAGSTDTQY
>TRBV19
ASMGYANTGELF
>TRBV9
ASSVGTGATEKLF
>TRBV7-2
ASSASGGYGYT
>TRBV7-2
ASSLVFSSEQY
>TRBV14
ASLPLQIGNTEAF
>TRBV7-8
ASRIFGQLNTGELF
>TRBV9
ASSPGQTNSPLH
>TRBV9
ASSVARLAGGTDTQY
>TRBV5-4
ASSLSPGQGARGYT
>TRBV11-2
ASSLVTGGNNSPLH
>TRBV6-5
ASSYGDTLQQY
>TRBV13
ASTSDGRGSYEQY
>TRBV5-8
ASSLVTGWYYGYT
>TRBV28
ASSLGEYGYT
>TRBV11-3
ASSLGGGRAGTGELF
>TRBV28
ASSPGQGFGGYT
>TRBV18
ASSPLQGPSNQPQH
>TRBV27
ASSSKPKKRGGETQY
>TRBV29-1
SVESTPPSTDTQY
>TRBV28
ASSSPGQSPDTQY
>TRBV9
ASSEGQGGFYEQY
>TRBV7-2
ASSTYRTEEVGGYT
>TRBV5-3
ARSFERGAQETQY
>TRBV6-6
ASSPAPSIGGY
>TRBV18
ASSPAGFATGGANVLT
>TRBV28
ASSLWAGGPDTQY
>TRBV4-2
ASSQESALAGEQF
>TRBV2
ASSELAGGHNEQF
>TRBV5-6
ASSLGYLDNEQF
>TRBV27
ASSLSFLTSYNEQF
>TRBV7-2
ASSLDLGLGNEQY
>TRBV28
ASSSIVLAGGLGEQF
>TRBV5-1
ASSFGDRGTEAF
>TRBV14
ASSPAGTSGGAFLTGELF
>TRBV27
ASSSSGGISNQPQH
>TRBV7-9
SSSFPSGGATSYEQY
>TRBV11-2
ASSLEAGELF
>TRBV4-3
ASSQETAFEQY
>TRBV4-1
ASSQERGDSPLH
>TRBV2
ASSDSGVKEAF
>TRBV28
ASSSAGDTADTQY
>TRBV7-2
ASSLALGQGAYGYT
>TRBV4-1
ASSRRQGAATDTQY
>TRBV5-6
ASSLVTYEQY